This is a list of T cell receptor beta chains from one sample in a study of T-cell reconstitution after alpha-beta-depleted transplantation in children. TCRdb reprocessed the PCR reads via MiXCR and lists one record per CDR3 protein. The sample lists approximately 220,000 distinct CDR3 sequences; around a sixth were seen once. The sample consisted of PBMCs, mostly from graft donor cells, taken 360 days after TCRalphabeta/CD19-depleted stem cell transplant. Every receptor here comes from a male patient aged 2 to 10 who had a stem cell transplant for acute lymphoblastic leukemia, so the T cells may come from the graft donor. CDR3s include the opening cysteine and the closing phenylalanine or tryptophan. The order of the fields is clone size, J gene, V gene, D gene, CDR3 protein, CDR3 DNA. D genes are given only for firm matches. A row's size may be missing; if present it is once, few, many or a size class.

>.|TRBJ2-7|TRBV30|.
CAWNPPAAYEQYF
TGTGCCTGGAACCCCCCGGCCGCCTACGAGCAGTACTTC
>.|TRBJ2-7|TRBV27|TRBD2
CASRMTSGAYEQYF
TGTGCCAGCAGAATGACTAGCGGGGCATACGAGCAGTACTTC
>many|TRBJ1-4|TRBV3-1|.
CASSQGDPGRSEKLFF
TGTGCCAGCAGCCAAGGGGATCCAGGAAGGAGTGAAAAACTGTTTTTT
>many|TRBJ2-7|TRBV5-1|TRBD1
CASSSDRGIYYEQYF
TGCGCCAGCAGCTCGGACAGGGGCATTTACTACGAGCAGTACTTC
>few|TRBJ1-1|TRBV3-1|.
CASSQDRAANTEAFF
TGTGCCAGCAGCCAAGATCGGGCAGCGAACACTGAAGCTTTCTTT
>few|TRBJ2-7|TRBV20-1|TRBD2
CSAEGGLAPTYEQYF
TGCAGTGCTGAGGGGGGACTAGCGCCCACCTACGAGCAGTACTTC
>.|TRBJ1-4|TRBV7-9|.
CASSSPRTSTNEKLFF
TGTGCCAGCAGCTCCCCACGCACCTCAACTAATGAAAAACTGTTTTTT
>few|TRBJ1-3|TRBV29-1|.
CSVVPGVGTGNTIYF
TGCAGCGTTGTCCCCGGAGTCGGGACTGGAAACACCATATATTTT
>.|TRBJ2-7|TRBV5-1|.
CASSVGQIAGGYEQYF
TGCGCCAGCAGCGTGGGACAAATTGCCGGAGGATACGAGCAGTACTTC
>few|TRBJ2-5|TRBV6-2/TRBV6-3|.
CASSYKIWGETQYF
TGTGCCAGCAGTTACAAGATCTGGGGAGAGACCCAGTACTTC
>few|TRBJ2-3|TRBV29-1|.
CSVEDFVRLGATADTQYF
TGCAGCGTTGAAGATTTCGTAAGGCTAGGGGCGACGGCAGATACGCAGTATTTT
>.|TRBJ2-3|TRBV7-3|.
CASSPGGRGRTDTQYF
TGTGCCAGCAGCCCCGGAGGGCGGGGGCGCACAGATACGCAGTATTTT
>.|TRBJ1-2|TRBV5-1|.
CASSLRINYGYTF
TGCGCCAGCAGCTTACGGATTAACTATGGCTACACCTTC
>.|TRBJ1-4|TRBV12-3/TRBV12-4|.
CASKQGATNEKLFF
TGTGCCAGCAAACAGGGCGCAACTAATGAAAAACTGTTTTTT
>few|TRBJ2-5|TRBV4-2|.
CASSQTLGPEETQYF
TGTGCCAGCAGCCAAACCCTGGGGCCCGAAGAGACCCAGTACTTC
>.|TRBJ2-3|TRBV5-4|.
CASSWGGAGSTDTQYF
TGTGCCAGCAGCTGGGGGGGCGCAGGGAGCACAGATACGCAGTATTTT
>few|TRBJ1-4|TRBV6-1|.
CASSPGTHNEKLFF
TGTGCCAGCAGTCCCGGGACACATAATGAAAAACTGTTTTTT
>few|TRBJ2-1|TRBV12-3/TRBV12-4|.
CASSPWGLNNEQFF
TGTGCCAGCAGCCCTTGGGGGTTGAACAATGAGCAGTTCTTC
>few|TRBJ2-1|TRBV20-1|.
CSARVLTGIAEQFF
TGCAGTGCTAGAGTCCTGACGGGAATCGCGGAGCAGTTCTTC
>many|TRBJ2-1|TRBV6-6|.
CASTPDGNEQFF
TGTGCCAGCACCCCCGATGGGAATGAGCAGTTCTTC
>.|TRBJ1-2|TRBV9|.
CASSVGGSDGYGYTF
TGTGCCAGCAGCGTAGGCGGCAGTGACGGCTATGGCTACACCTTC
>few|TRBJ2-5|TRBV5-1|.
CASSLRRGQETQYF
TGCGCCAGCAGCCTCCGACGGGGGCAAGAGACCCAGTACTTC
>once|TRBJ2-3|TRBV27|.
CASSFTRDSTDTQYF
TGTGCCAGCAGTTTTACGAGGGACAGCACAGATACGCAGTATTTT
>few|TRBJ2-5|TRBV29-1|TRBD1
CSVRDRARETQYF
TGCAGCGTTCGGGACAGAGCGAGGGAGACCCAGTACTTC
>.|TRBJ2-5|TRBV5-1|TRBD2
CASRELAGRETQYF
TGCGCCAGCCGGGAACTAGCGGGGAGAGAGACCCAGTACTTC
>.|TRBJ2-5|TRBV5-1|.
CASSLYAMQETQYF
TGCGCCAGCAGCTTGTATGCCATGCAAGAGACCCAGTACTTC
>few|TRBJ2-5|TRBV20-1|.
CSARDGSLETQYF
TGCAGTGCTAGAGATGGCAGTTTGGAGACCCAGTACTTC
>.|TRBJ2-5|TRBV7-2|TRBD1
CASSERAGQVGRTQYF
TGTGCCAGCAGCGAACGTGCTGGACAGGTTGGGAGGACCCAGTACTTC
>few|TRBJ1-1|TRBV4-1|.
CASSQSSLDEAFF
TGCGCCAGCAGCCAATCTTCCTTAGATGAAGCTTTCTTT
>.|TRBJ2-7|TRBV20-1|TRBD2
CSASPMGGGGYEQYF
TGCAGTGCTAGTCCGATGGGGGGGGGAGGCTACGAGCAGTACTTC
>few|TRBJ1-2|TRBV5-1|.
CASSLGTVNYGYTF
TGCGCCAGCAGCTTGGGGACAGTAAACTATGGCTACACCTTC
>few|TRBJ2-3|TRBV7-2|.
CASSLGGTSTDTQYF
TGTGCCAGCAGCTTAGGGGGTACGAGCACAGATACGCAGTATTTT
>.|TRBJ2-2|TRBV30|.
CAWSVRAGELFF
TGTGCCTGGAGTGTAAGGGCCGGGGAGCTGTTTTTT
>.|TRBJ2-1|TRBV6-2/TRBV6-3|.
CASSPHTGSYNEQFF
TGTGCCAGCAGTCCTCACACTGGCTCCTACAATGAGCAGTTCTTC
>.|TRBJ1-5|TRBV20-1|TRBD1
CSVEPAGGLNSNQPQHF
TGCTCCGTAGAACCTGCAGGGGGCCTTAATAGCAATCAGCCCCAGCATTTT
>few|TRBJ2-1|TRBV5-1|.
CASSLAGLSSYNEQFF
TGCGCCAGCAGCTTGGCGGGACTTAGCTCCTACAATGAGCAGTTCTTC
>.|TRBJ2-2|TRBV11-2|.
CASSLSVGGLRRTGELFF
TGTGCCAGCAGCTTATCCGTTGGGGGGCTGAGGAGGACCGGGGAGCTGTTTTTT
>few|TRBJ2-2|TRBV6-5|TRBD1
CASSYSAPRTGGAGELFF
TGTGCCAGCAGTTACTCGGCCCCCCGGACAGGGGGGGCCGGGGAGCTGTTTTTT
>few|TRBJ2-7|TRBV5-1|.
CASSWENTYEQYF
TGCGCCAGCAGCTGGGAGAATACCTACGAGCAGTACTTC
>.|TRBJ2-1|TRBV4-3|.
CASSQGMGGGQDEQFF
TGCGCCAGCAGCCAAGGAATGGGAGGGGGTCAAGATGAGCAGTTCTTC
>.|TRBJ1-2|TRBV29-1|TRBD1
CSVWTGQGTYGYTF
TGCAGCGTTTGGACGGGACAGGGAACCTATGGCTACACCTTC
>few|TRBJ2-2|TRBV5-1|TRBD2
CASSLEGGDTGELFF
TGCGCCAGCAGCTTGGAGGGAGGGGACACCGGGGAGCTGTTTTTT
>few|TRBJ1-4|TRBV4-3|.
CASSHQGRNEKLFF
TGCGCCAGCAGCCATCAGGGGCGGAATGAAAAACTGTTTTTT
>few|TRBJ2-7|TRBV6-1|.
CASRTGGSKGEQYF
TGTGCCAGCAGAACTGGGGGGAGTAAGGGTGAGCAGTACTTC
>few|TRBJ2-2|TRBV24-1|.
CATSDSSYTGELFF
TGTGCCACCAGTGATAGCAGTTACACCGGGGAGCTGTTTTTT
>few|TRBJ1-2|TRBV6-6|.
CASSFPGLNGYTF
TGTGCCAGCAGTTTCCCAGGGTTGAATGGCTACACCTTC
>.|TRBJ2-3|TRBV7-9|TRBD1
CASSFEGATDTQYF
TGTGCCAGCAGCTTCGAGGGGGCCACAGATACGCAGTATTTT
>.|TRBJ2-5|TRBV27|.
CASSFGRSGETQYF
TGTGCCAGCAGTTTTGGGAGATCTGGGGAGACCCAGTACTTC
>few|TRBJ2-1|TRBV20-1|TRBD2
CSARGSSGHHNEQFF
TGCAGTGCACGAGGGTCTAGCGGGCATCACAATGAGCAGTTCTTC
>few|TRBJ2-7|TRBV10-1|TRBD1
CASSDRSQGANEQYF
TGCGCCAGCAGTGACCGAAGCCAGGGGGCAAACGAGCAGTACTTC
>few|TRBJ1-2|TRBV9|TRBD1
CASSVGDSVNYGYTF
TGTGCCAGCAGCGTGGGGGACAGCGTTAACTATGGCTACACCTTC
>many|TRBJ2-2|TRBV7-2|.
CASSLSGRANTGELFF
TGTGCCAGCAGCTTATCTGGCAGGGCGAACACCGGGGAGCTGTTTTTT
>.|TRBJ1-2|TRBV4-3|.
CASSQQGNYGYTF
TGCGCCAGCAGCCAACAGGGAAACTATGGCTACACCTTC
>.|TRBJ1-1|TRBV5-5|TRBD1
CASSLGGDRARFF
TGTGCCAGCAGTCTCGGCGGGGACAGGGCTCGTTTCTTT
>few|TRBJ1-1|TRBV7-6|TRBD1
CASSPRQGYVNEAFF
TGTGCCAGCAGCCCACGACAGGGGTACGTGAATGAAGCTTTCTTT